This T cell receptor (beta chain) was profiled in a study of T cell repertoires in cytomegalovirus infection. This clonotype has a count of ten or more. TCRdb itself ran the reads through MiXCR, one entry per CDR3 protein. The sample records around 260,000 distinct CDR3 sequences, around 9% being singletons. Germline loops: CDR1 SGHTA, CDR2 FQGNSA. Between the trimmed V and J ends, which lost 4 bases and 4 bases, there was a span of 14 bases. The CDR3 is made up of 15 amino acids. This rearrangement joins TRBV7-2 to TRBJ2-1; D unresolved. The clonotype comes from a human donor in good health (CMV status not recorded). Some clones in this sample may be carry-over from other donors' samples. The sequencing sample was made of PBMCs. The DNA of the CDR3 is TGTGCCAGCAGCTCCGACTCAAATATTTACAATGAGCAGTTCTTC. This sequence encodes CASSSDSNIYNEQFF. The full variable domain, in which reference TRBV7-2 and TRBJ2-1 provide the parts outside the CDR3, is GAGVSQSPSNKVTEKGKDVELRCDPISGHTALYWYRQSLGQGLEFLIYFQGNSAPDKSGLPSDRFSAERTGGSVSTLTIQRTQQEDSAVYLCASSSDSNIYNEQFFGPGTRLTVL.